This TCR beta chain emerged from a study of Ad26.COV2.S vaccination and SARS-CoV-2 variants. Study summary: It was the COV1001 Ad26.COV2.S trial arm that included the donor. The study, taken as a whole, reports: Measurements of TCR breadth and depth may have given underestimates of the total T cell responses. Placebo recipients and vaccine recipients were similar in non-spike TCR breadth.

Germline CDR1 is LNHDA and CDR2 is SQIVND (reference sequence). The CDR3 length is 15 residues. V lost 10 bases and J 6 bases, leaving 24 bases between the germline ends. Treatment indicated: some 20 received Ad26.COV2.S at low or high dose, single or two shots; a few received placebo; per-sample allocation not given. Day 63 after the first injection of vaccine or placebo was the sampling time. This vaccine is an Ad26 vector that expresses the Wuhan-strain SARS-CoV-2 spike. The assay was immunoSEQ multiplex PCR, and TCRdb's table has in-frame clones only and misses some. In the table there are 300,000 to 500,000 clones, about 88% of which are singletons. Points on this clone: The antigen is unknown.

The TCR was taken from a person aged 18-60 years who received the Ad26.COV2.S COVID-19 vaccine or a placebo. This rearrangement joins TRBV19 to TRBJ1-2; perhaps TRBD1 as D (6 bases). The material was peripheral blood, obtained in a trial of Ad26.COV2.S vaccine versus placebo. In DNA form, the CDR3 reads TGTGCCACCAAACCCCCGACAGGTTCGTGGAATGGCTACACCTTC. Translation gives CATKPPTGSWNGYTF.